This T cell receptor (beta chain) derives from a study of blood T cell repertoires in COVID-19. The wider study: From the United States, Italy and Spain came samples of acute and convalescent COVID-19. PBMCs, B-cell-depleted T cells, or T cells were the source of the cDNA or gDNA that made up the material.

Authors' analysis steps: Scientists estimated how many nucleated cells there were by amplifying reference gene primers. Using immunoSEQ multiplex PCR, the repertoire was profiled, and TCRdb retains in-frame clones only, with some absent. V, J and clone size are those of that table, while D and trimming were read from the DNA. Of some 48,000 clones listed, about nine tenths are singletons. Germline V gene sequence: CDR1 SGHTA, CDR2 FQGNSA. The CDR3 contains 18 residues. The V segment lost 4 bases and the J segment 2 bases; nucleotides outside the gene matches: 7. The chain couples TRBV7-2 to TRBJ2-1; 14 bases fit TRBD2. This clonotype was obtained from a man in his 70s with acute or convalescent COVID-19. Sequenced sample: peripheral blood. The CDR3 DNA follows: TGTGCCAGCAGCTCCGACGGACTAGCGGGGGGCGCCTACAATGAGCAGTTCTTC. It yields the protein CASSSDGLAGGAYNEQFF.